The next 29 T cell receptor beta chains were all read from a single sample in a study of human T cells and chemical hapten exposure (dated by TCRdb to the early 2020s). What the time point label conveys for this sample: patch test 1, 2 weeks after DPC sensitization. Read against the paper, the sample's treatment or condition label means: therapeutic diphenylcyclopropenone sensitization with weekly scalp DPC. The method was RACE. TCRdb names NextSeq 500 as the instrument used. TCRdb reprocessing: public reads trimmed at Q25 with fastp, clones called with MiXCR, in-frame beta chains kept. Rows matching on CDR3 protein sequence are summarized as one entry with the most common DNA and genes. Here the sample has 300,000 to 350,000 distinct CDR3 sequences; approximately 6.9% occur a single time. The top ten hold more than 7% of the sample. Specimen: whole blood, collected in connection with sensitization to the hapten diphenylcyclopropenone (DPC). The receptors derive from a woman aged 18 to 35 with alopecia areata. Some clones in this sample may be carry-over from other donors' samples.

The rearrangement links TRBV3-1 to TRBJ1-5; 7 positions agree with TRBD1. V dropped 3 bases and J dropped 4; count of bases not matched to a gene: 9. The CDR3 spans 16 residues. Germline V gives CDR1 LGHDT, CDR2 YNNKEL (reference sequence). CDR3 bases: TGTGCCAGCAGCCAGGACCACAGGGGAGGGAATCAGCCCCAGCATTTT. Translating it yields CASSQDHRGGNQPQHF.

V usage is TRBV5-5 and J usage is TRBJ1-5; D is undetermined. This CDR3 contains 16 residues. Trimming took 2 bases from V and 3 from J, leaving 15 bases between them. The V gene's germline CDR1 is SGHKS and CDR2 YYEKEE (reference sequence). In nucleotides, the CDR3 is TGTGCCAGCAGCTTCATGCCTCGTCAGGCCAATCAGCCCCAGCATTTT. Residues: CASSFMPRQANQPQHF.

The chain joins TRBV21-1 to TRBJ1-2. TRBV21-1 is a pseudogene locus. This CDR3 comprises 16 residues. CDR3 coding DNA: TGTGCCAGCAGCAAATTCCCGCACCGGGTCTTCTATGGCTACACCTTC. It is translated as CASSKFPHRVFYGYTF.

This chain links TRBV29-1 with TRBJ2-1; D is perhaps TRBD2 (5 bases). The CDR3 is made up of 14 amino acids. Germline V CDR1 and CDR2: SQVTM, ANQGSEA. Trimming removed 3 bases at V and 2 bases at J, with 11 bases between. CDR3 DNA sequence: TGCAGCGTTGAGGATGGGCGGGCCTACAATGAGCAGTTCTTC. This sequence encodes CSVEDGRAYNEQFF.

In its sample, this clonotype was seen a few times. A much larger clonotype is one base distant, so this may be a read error. This chain connects TRBV7-2 to TRBJ1-6; no clear D. The germline V gene encodes CDR1 SGHTA and CDR2 FQGNSA. The V and J ends lost 5 bases and 6 bases respectively, with 5 bases between them. The CDR3 is 12 residues long. The CDR3 is CASSPTNSPLHF. CDR3 coding DNA: TGTGCCAGCAGCCCAACTAATTCACCCCTCCACTTT.

This clonotype was picked up many times. This chain connects TRBV3-1 to TRBJ2-3; D unclear. Germline V gene lookup returns CDR1 LGHDT and CDR2 YNNKEL (reference sequence). The V end was cut by 1 base, the J end by 5 bases, with 7 bases between. The CDR3 spans 13 residues. CDR3 coding DNA: TGTGCCAGCAGCCAAGTGCGAGAAGATACGCAGTATTTT. This encodes CASSQVREDTQYF.

This clonotype appeared a few times. The chain combines TRBV6-1 with TRBJ2-7; D gene unclear. The CDR3 consists of 11 residues. The ends were cut back, 2 bases at V and 4 bases at J, with 3 bases in the middle. CDR1 is MNHNS and CDR2 is SASEGT in the germline V gene. The CDR3 is CASSEWYEQYF. The DNA for the CDR3 is TGTGCCAGCAGTGAATGGTACGAGCAGTACTTC.

Ten or more counts support this clonotype. In nucleotides, the CDR3 is TGTGCCAGCACCTTCGGCCGGGAGCTGTTTTTT. Amino acids: CASTFGRELFF. This rearrangement joins TRBV6-6 to TRBJ2-2; no clear D gene. This CDR3 contains 11 residues. The germline gives CDR1 MNHNY, CDR2 SVGAGI (reference sequence). Trimming shortened V by 7 bases and J by 9 bases, and 9 bases separated the two germline ends.

This clonotype showed up just a few times. The rearrangement uses TRBV18 and TRBJ2-7; D is perhaps TRBD1 (6 bases). Germline-derived CDR1 and CDR2 are KGHSH and LQKENI. V lost 6 bases and J lost 2, with 14 bases in between. The CDR3 is 14 residues long. CDR3 sequence: CASSQAGAAYEQYF. DNA for the CDR3: TGTGCCAGCTCTCAGGCAGGGGCAGCCTACGAGCAGTACTTC.

A few counts support this clonotype. The V gene is TRBV7-9, the J gene TRBJ1-6, with D uncertain. The germline V and J ends were trimmed by 1 base and 6 bases, with 10 bases remaining between them. The CDR3 consists of 15 residues. CDR1 is SEHNR and CDR2 is FQNEAQ in the germline V gene (reference sequence). CDR3 loop: CASSLEEGGNSPLHF. The CDR3 bases are TGTGCCAGCAGCTTAGAGGAGGGAGGTAATTCACCCCTCCACTTT. Combining the CDR3 with reference TRBV7-9 and TRBJ1-6 gives the whole variable domain DTGVSQNPRHKITKRGQNVTFRCDPISEHNRLYWYRQTLGQGPEFLTYFQNEAQLEKSRLLSDRFSAERPKGSFSTLEIQRTEQGDSAMYLCASSLEEGGNSPLHFGNGTRLTVT.

A few counts support this clonotype. The genes are TRBV5-5 and TRBJ2-7; D could derive from TRBD1 or TRBD2 (5 bases each). The CDR3 has 14 residues. Germline V lookup: CDR1 SGHKS, CDR2 YYEKEE (reference sequence). Trimming took off 3 bases at V and 4 bases at J, with 14 bases between the two ends. CDR3 loop: CASSSRDVGYEQYF. For the CDR3, the DNA is TGTGCCAGCAGCTCACGGGACGTCGGGTACGAGCAGTACTTC.

The gene calls are TRBV5-1 and TRBJ2-2; the D is unclear. With 0 bases removed from V and 9 bases from J, the gap between germline ends came to 3 bases. Germline V lookup: CDR1 SGHRS, CDR2 YFSETQ. This CDR3 is 11 amino acids long. CDR3 nucleotides: TGCGCCAGCAGCTTGGCTAGGGAGCTGTTTTTT. Encoded protein: CASSLARELFF.

The chain carries TRBV10-3 and TRBJ2-7; TRBD1 might be the D (6 bases). From germline, CDR1 is ENHRY and CDR2 SYGVKD. The CDR3 is 14 amino acids. Trimming cost V 2 bases and J 3 bases, with 11 bases left between them. CDR3 residues: CAISETSGVYEQYF. CDR3 nucleotide sequence: TGTGCCATCAGTGAGACGTCAGGGGTCTACGAGCAGTACTTC.

This clonotype was recorded many times. The J gene is TRBJ1-4, the V gene TRBV11-2, with no clear D. The CDR3 spans 13 residues. CDR1 and CDR2 (germline): SGHAT, FQNNGV. V was pared by 5 bases and J by 5 bases, with 9 bases between. The CDR3 nucleotides read TGTGCCAGCAGCCCTGGCGGCAATGAAAAACTGTTTTTT. As protein: CASSPGGNEKLFF.

This clonotype was seen repeatedly, ten times or more. The rearrangement uses TRBV12-3 or TRBV12-4 and TRBJ2-1, with 9 bases fitting TRBD2. CDR3 size: 12 residues. After removal of 4 bases from V and 8 bases from J, the junction contained 0 bases not matched to a gene. CDR3 sequence (DNA): TGTGCCAGCAGTTGGACTAGCGATGAGCAGTTCTTC. The encoded protein is CASSWTSDEQFF.

There are a few counts of this clonotype. The V and J genes are TRBV28 and TRBJ1-5; a possible D gene is TRBD1 (6 bases). CDR3 length equals 16 residues. Trimming removed 6 bases from V and 0 bases from J, with 15 bases in between. Germline CDR1 is MDHEN and CDR2 is SYDVKM. The CDR3 DNA reads TGTGCCAGCAGCGTAATACAGGGAAATAGCAATCAGCCCCAGCATTTT. Protein sequence: CASSVIQGNSNQPQHF.

The CDR3 DNA sequence: TGTGCCAGCAGTGAATTGAACACCGGGGAGCTGTTTTTT. Its translation: CASSELNTGELFF. This chain uses TRBV25-1 with TRBJ2-2; D is ambiguous. The CDR3 runs to 13 residues. V was trimmed by 1 base and J by 1 base, leaving 1 base between them. CDR1 and CDR2 from the germline V gene are MGHDK and SYGVNS.

The V call is TRBV27, the J call TRBJ2-7, with 9 bases matching TRBD1. Germline CDR1 MNHEY, CDR2 SMNVEV (reference sequence). The V segment lost 5 bases and the J segment 0 bases; nucleotides outside the gene matches: 8. The length of the CDR3 is 16 residues. CDR3 in DNA: TGTGCCAGCAGTACCCACGGGACAGGGCGCTCCTACGAGCAGTACTTC. Its protein is CASSTHGTGRSYEQYF.

This clonotype was recorded a few times. The chain recombines TRBV12-3 or TRBV12-4 with TRBJ1-4, with 8 bases identical to TRBD1. The length of the CDR3 is 13 residues. J gave up 10 bases and V 6 bases, and 7 bases lay outside the gene matches. CDR3 amino acids: CASSPGQGRKLFF. The CDR3 DNA sequence: TGTGCCAGCAGCCCAGGACAGGGTCGAAAACTGTTTTTT.

The chain is built from TRBV12-3 or TRBV12-4 and TRBJ1-6, with 8 bases that match TRBD1. V lost 4 bases to trimming and J lost 7 bases; unmatched junction nucleotides: 9. This CDR3 has 16 amino acids. The CDR3 coding sequence is TGTGCCAGCAGTTCCCGCCCGACAGGGGTCAATTCACCCCTCCACTTT. It encodes CASSSRPTGVNSPLHF.

This clonotype has just a few counts. The chain links TRBV28 to TRBJ2-7; 7 bases align to TRBD1. This CDR3 spans 14 amino acids. From germline, CDR1 is MDHEN and CDR2 SYDVKM. V shed 5 bases and J 7 bases; nucleotides not matched to a gene: 11. The CDR3 coding sequence is TGTGCCAGCAGTCTCGCTCACAGGGGCGGGGAGCAGTACTTC. Amino acids: CASSLAHRGGEQYF.

This clonotype was observed a few times. The chain employs TRBV3-1 and TRBJ1-5, with 7 positions matching TRBD1. The germline gives CDR1 LGHDT, CDR2 YNNKEL (reference sequence). Trimming at V came to 1 base and at J to 4 bases, leaving 7 bases not matched to a gene. CDR3 length: 16 residues. CDR3 region: CASSQATGTVNQPQHF. The CDR3 DNA follows: TGTGCCAGCAGCCAAGCCACCGGGACAGTAAATCAGCCCCAGCATTTT. The full variable domain, rest sourced from reference TRBV3-1 and TRBJ1-5, is DTAVSQTPKYLVTQMGNDKSIKCEQNLGHDTMYWYKQDSKKFLKIMFSYNNKELIINETVPNRFSPKSPDKAHLNLHINSLELGDSAVYFCASSQATGTVNQPQHFGDGTRLSIL.

Many counts were recorded for this clonotype. The rearrangement joins TRBV5-1 to TRBJ2-3, with TRBD1 as a possible D gene (6 bases). The length of the CDR3 is 16 residues. With 0 bases removed from V and 4 bases from J, the gap between germline ends came to 15 bases. Germline V gene data show CDR1 as SGHRS and CDR2 as YFSETQ. In DNA, the CDR3 is TGCGCCAGCAGCTTGGCGGCAGGGGCCACCGCAGATACGCAGTATTTT. It codes for CASSLAAGATADTQYF.

This clonotype came up a few times. The V call is TRBV6-5, the J call TRBJ1-5; 9 bases align to TRBD1. The CDR3 covers 15 residues. The junction had 9 bases not matched to a gene; V was cut back by 5 bases and J by 7 bases. From germline, CDR1 is MNHEY and CDR2 SVGAGI. This CDR3 reads CASSRLGQGEQPQHF. The CDR3 nucleotides read TGTGCCAGCAGTCGCCTGGGACAGGGAGAGCAGCCCCAGCATTTT.

This clonotype has a count of ten or more. The genes are TRBV7-9 and TRBJ2-3, with 8 bases fitting TRBD1. The germline gives CDR1 SEHNR, CDR2 FQNEAQ (reference sequence). V dropped 5 bases and J dropped 5; count of bases not matched to a gene: 12. The CDR3 runs 16 residues. The CDR3 nucleotides are TGTGCCAGCAGCCACGGGATGCAGGGGGCAGGAGATACGCAGTATTTT. Translated, it gives CASSHGMQGAGDTQYF.

This clonotype was observed many times. The chain joins TRBV6-6 to TRBJ1-3; tentatively, D is TRBD1 (5 bases). V dropped 7 bases and J dropped 5 bases, with 12 bases sitting between them. The V gene's germline CDR1 is MNHNY and CDR2 SVGAGI (reference sequence). The CDR3 covers 13 residues. The CDR3 DNA sequence: TGTGCCAGCAAGACCCAGGGCAGAAACACCATATATTTT. Protein: CASKTQGRNTIYF.

Regarding this clonotype: One end of the junction is discordant with germline, which a read error may explain. V gene TRBV7-7 combines with J gene TRBJ2-1; 9 nucleotides align to TRBD1. The CDR3 spans 15 residues. Per the germline V gene, CDR1 is SSHAT and CDR2 is FNYEAQ (reference sequence). DNA for the CDR3: TGTGCTAGCAGCTTCGGCCCGGACAGGGGCAATGAGCAGTTCTTC. Translated, it gives CASSFGPDRGNEQFF. The full variable domain, in which reference TRBV7-7 and TRBJ2-1 provide the parts outside the CDR3, is GAGVSQSPRYKVTKRGQDVTLRCDPISSHATLYWYQQALGQGPEFLTYFNYEAQPDKSGLPSDRFSAERPEGSISTLTIQRTEQRDSAMYRCASSFGPDRGNEQFFGPGTRLTVL.

The chain links TRBV7-8 to TRBJ2-7, with 7 nucleotides matching TRBD1. CDR3 size: 14 residues. With V trimmed by 4 bases and J by 4 bases, 7 bases remained unmatched. Germline CDR1 SGHVS, CDR2 FQNEAQ. CDR3: CASSSPTGLYEQYF. In DNA, the CDR3 is TGTGCCAGCAGCTCACCGACAGGGTTATACGAGCAGTACTTC.

This clonotype was counted many times. The genes are TRBV4-3 and TRBJ2-3; D might be TRBD1 or TRBD2, each matching 5 bases. V was shortened by 0 bases and J by 2 bases, with 12 bases between the two germline ends. This CDR3 region has 16 residues. Germline-derived CDR1 and CDR2 are LGHNA and YSLEER. CDR3 residues: CASSQDWDGPTDTQYF. CDR3 bases: TGCGCCAGCAGCCAAGACTGGGACGGACCCACAGATACGCAGTATTTT.